One sample yielded the 2 T cell receptor beta chains listed below, sequenced in a study of blood T cell repertoires in COVID-19. Libraries were prepared by immunoSEQ multiplex PCR; TCRdb keeps only in-frame clonotypes and omits some of them. This table has around 290,000 clones, more than 70% appearing once. The sample comprised peripheral blood. The receptors shown here come from a woman in her forties or fifties who had recovered from COVID-19.

The chain couples TRBV5-1 to TRBJ2-1; 11 nucleotides align to TRBD1. CDR1 is SGHRS and CDR2 is YFSETQ in the germline V gene. The CDR3 runs 16 residues. V lost 2 bases and J lost 2; bases outside the gene matches: 3. The CDR3 here is CASSFRTGGAYNEQFF. In nucleotides, the CDR3 is TGCGCCAGCAGCTTTCGGACAGGGGGCGCCTACAATGAGCAGTTCTTC.

J is TRBJ2-1 and V is TRBV19, with D perhaps TRBD2 (6 bases). The CDR3 is made up of 15 amino acids. From germline, CDR1 is LNHDA and CDR2 SQIVND (reference sequence). The ends were cut back, 4 bases at V and 7 bases at J, with 17 bases in the middle. For the CDR3, the DNA is TGTGCCAGTAGTACGTTGGCGGGGTTCGGAAATGAGCAGTTCTTC. Translation: CASSTLAGFGNEQFF.